These 29 T cell receptor beta chains originate from one sample sequenced in a study of CD4 T cells in relation to SARS-CoV-2 and coronaviruses. Antigen specificity for these receptors is unknown. Unexposed donor CD4+ T cells date from about 2011-2018, before the COVID-19 pandemic. After ten to eleven days of culture, CD4+ T cells were isolated. The protocol was immunoSEQ multiplex PCR, while the TCRdb copy is restricted to in-frame clones and leaves out a portion. Found here are just under 20,000 clones, roughly 77% of them singletons; the top ten hold around 23%. Sequencing input: CD4+ T cells from PBMCs, cultured in vitro. The receptors originated from a human donor in good health.

This clone was counted only a few times. The chain links TRBV19 to TRBJ2-1; 7 bases agree with TRBD2. J lost 5 bases, V lost 5 bases, and 9 bases had no gene match. In germline, CDR1 is LNHDA, CDR2 SQIVND (reference sequence). The CDR3 sequence is 15 residues long. CDR3 in DNA: TGTGCCAGTAGTCAAGTAGCGGGTCTCCACAATGAGCAGTTCTTC. Amino acids: CASSQVAGLHNEQFF.

The chain combines TRBV4-1 with TRBJ1-1; D ambiguous. Trimming stripped 4 bases from V and 1 base from J, with 13 bases between. This CDR3 has 15 amino acids. CDR1 and CDR2 (germline): MGHRA, YSYEKL. The CDR3 loop is CASSPRASENTEAFF. In nucleotides, the CDR3 is TGCGCCAGCAGCCCCCGCGCGTCAGAGAACACTGAAGCTTTCTTT.

This chain joins TRBV6-2 or TRBV6-3 and TRBJ2-7, with TRBD2 matching over 9 bases. The CDR3 is 17 residues long. The J segment lost 7 bases and the V segment lost 5 bases, leaving 18 bases of the junction unmatched. Germline values: CDR1 MNHEY, CDR2 SVGEGT. The DNA for the CDR3 is TGTGCCAGCAGTCAAGCGGATTTGGGACTAGCCTGGGGAGAGCAGTACTTC. This codes for CASSQADLGLAWGEQYF.

The chain has TRBV9 and TRBJ1-2; D gene ambiguous. V was pared by 4 bases and J by 3 bases, with 10 bases between. This CDR3 region has 13 residues. Per germline, CDR1 SGDLS and CDR2 YYNGEE. The CDR3 DNA reads as TGTGCCAGCAGCCCCCGGCCGGACTATGGCTACACCTTC. Its protein product is CASSPRPDYGYTF.

This clone was counted between two and nine times. The rearrangement links TRBV18 to TRBJ1-1, with D hard to call. Germline CDR1 reads KGHSH; CDR2 reads LQKENI. The CDR3 totals 13 residues. Trimming took 6 bases from V and 2 from J, leaving 10 bases between them. The CDR3, as DNA: TGTGCCAGCTCCCCAGAGTTTAACACTGAAGCTTTCTTT. Encoded protein: CASSPEFNTEAFF.

V usage is TRBV5-6 and J usage is TRBJ2-7; D is tentatively TRBD1 or TRBD2 (5 bases each). V gave up 6 bases and J gave up 5 bases, with 18 bases separating them. The CDR3 covers 14 residues. From germline, CDR1 is SGHDT and CDR2 YYEEEE. The CDR3 loop reads CASTFRDRTDEQYF. Written as DNA, the CDR3 is TGTGCCAGCACATTCCGGGACCGAACGGACGAGCAGTACTTC.

V is TRBV5-6 and J is TRBJ1-3; maybe TRBD1 (5 bases). Germline loops: CDR1 SGHDT, CDR2 YYEEEE. V was trimmed by 3 bases and J by 4 bases, leaving 14 bases between them. The CDR3 is 15 amino acids. CDR3 DNA: TGTGCCAGCAGCTCCGTGCAGGGACTCGGAAACACCATATATTTT. This gives the protein CASSSVQGLGNTIYF. Variable domain in full (rest from reference TRBV5-6 and TRBJ1-3): DAGVTQSPTHLIKTRGQQVTLRCSPKSGHDTVSWYQQALGQGPQFIFQYYEEEERQRGNFPDRFSGHQFPNYSSELNVNALLLGDSALYLCASSSVQGLGNTIYFGEGSWLTVV.

This clone was detected only once. The chain combines TRBV5-4 with TRBJ2-7; no clear D gene. From germline, CDR1 is SGHNT and CDR2 YYREEE (reference sequence). The ends were cut back, 2 bases at V and 4 bases at J, with 10 bases in the middle. The CDR3 covers 13 residues. The CDR3: CASSFDGSYEQYF. Written as DNA, the CDR3 is TGTGCCAGCAGCTTTGATGGGTCTTACGAGCAGTACTTC.

In this sample, this clone turned up once. This chain connects TRBV7-8 to TRBJ1-5; D might be TRBD1 (5 bases). The CDR3 contains 15 residues. The germline gives CDR1 SGHVS, CDR2 FQNEAQ. V lost 5 bases and J lost 2, with 13 bases in between. The CDR3 reads CASSLGTSGNQPQHF. For the CDR3, the DNA is TGTGCCAGCAGCCTCGGGACTTCGGGCAATCAGCCCCAGCATTTT.

The V call is TRBV27, the J call TRBJ2-5; TRBD2 matches 10 bases. The CDR3 is 13 residues long. Trimming took 5 bases from V and 7 from J; bases not matched to a gene: 4. Germline V lookup: CDR1 MNHEY, CDR2 SMNVEV (reference sequence). The CDR3 DNA is TGTGCCAGCAGTCCTGAGCGGGAGGGGACCCAGTACTTC. Translation gives CASSPEREGTQYF.

The genes are TRBV5-6 and TRBJ1-2; D is undetermined. This CDR3 contains 11 residues. The germline V gene encodes CDR1 SGHDT and CDR2 YYEEEE. Trimming stripped 4 bases from V and 4 bases from J, with 5 bases between. CDR3 in DNA: TGTGCCAGCAGCCAACTCTATGGCTACACCTTC. As protein: CASSQLYGYTF.

This sequence joins TRBV19 and TRBJ2-7; 7 nucleotides agree with TRBD1. The germline gives CDR1 LNHDA, CDR2 SQIVND (reference sequence). This CDR3 region has 15 residues. Losses at the gene ends were 1 base for V and 1 base for J; bases not matched to a gene: 4. The CDR3 loop is CASSIVGGRSYEQYF. Here the CDR3 DNA reads TGTGCCAGTAGTATAGTAGGGGGCCGGTCCTACGAGCAGTACTTC.

The chain employs TRBV7-9 and TRBJ2-7; D gene uncertain. This CDR3 region has 13 residues. The ends were cut back, 7 bases at V and 7 bases at J, with 17 bases in the middle. The germline CDR1 and CDR2 sequences are SEHNR and FQNEAQ (reference sequence). The CDR3, as DNA: TGTGCCAGCACTTGGACGGCTCCGGCGGAGCAGTACTTC. Protein sequence: CASTWTAPAEQYF.

The table lists this clone with a count of one. The rearrangement joins TRBV18 to TRBJ1-3; 8 positions match TRBD1. CDR1 and CDR2 from the germline V gene are KGHSH and LQKENI. Trimming removed 5 bases from V and 1 base from J; junction bases left unmatched: 4. This CDR3 region has 15 residues. In DNA form, the CDR3 reads TGTGCCAGCTCAGGAGGACAGGGTTCTGGAAACACCATATATTTT. This encodes CASSGGQGSGNTIYF.

In its sample, this clone was seen a few times. The chain joins TRBV12-3 or TRBV12-4 to TRBJ2-7; D not certain. Trimming took 2 bases from V and 3 from J, leaving 5 bases between them. This CDR3 is built from 12 residues. The chain's CDR3 is CASSLLSYEQYF. CDR3 nucleotides: TGTGCCAGCAGTTTACTGAGCTACGAGCAGTACTTC.

This rearrangement joins TRBV6-5 to TRBJ1-6; 10 nucleotides agree with TRBD1. The germline V gene has CDR1 MNHEY and CDR2 SVGAGI. After removal of 0 bases from V and 9 bases from J, the junction contained 5 bases not matched to a gene. CDR3 size: 16 residues. The DNA for the CDR3 is TGTGCCAGCAGTTACTCAAGCGGGACAGGGGTTTCACCCCTCCACTTT. Translation: CASSYSSGTGVSPLHF.

This chain connects TRBV11-2 to TRBJ1-1; 10 bases match TRBD1. The CDR3 totals 16 residues. Germline CDR1 SGHAT, CDR2 FQNNGV. Trimming at V came to 7 bases and at J to 2 bases, leaving 10 bases not matched to a gene. The CDR3 DNA reads as TGTGCCAGCATCGGTGGGACAGGGGCGTTCAACACTGAAGCTTTCTTT. Protein product: CASIGGTGAFNTEAFF.

This chain joins TRBV10-3 and TRBJ2-2, with D possibly called TRBD1 or TRBD2 (5 bases each). The CDR3 is 15 amino acids. Trimming cost V 5 bases and J 9 bases, with 19 bases left between them. Germline values: CDR1 ENHRY, CDR2 SYGVKD. CDR3 region: CAISPGTQAVRELFF. CDR3 coding DNA: TGTGCCATCAGTCCCGGGACCCAAGCGGTGAGGGAGCTGTTTTTT.

The genes are TRBV5-6 and TRBJ2-1; TRBD2 agrees at 11 bases. This CDR3 contains 16 residues. The junction had 6 bases not matched to a gene; V was cut back by 0 bases and J by 7 bases. CDR1 and CDR2 from the germline V gene are SGHDT and YYEEEE. The CDR3 sequence: CASSLERGLAENEQFF. The CDR3, as DNA: TGTGCCAGCAGCTTGGAAAGGGGACTAGCGGAGAATGAGCAGTTCTTC.

This chain links TRBV2 with TRBJ2-3, with a weak D call TRBD1 (6 bases). This CDR3 spans 15 amino acids. The germline V gene has CDR1 SNHLY and CDR2 FYNNEI. V was cut by 6 bases and J by 2 bases, with 15 bases left in between. CDR3 loop: CASSRNRVSTDTQYF. Written as DNA, the CDR3 is TGTGCCAGCAGCCGCAACAGGGTTTCCACAGATACGCAGTATTTT.

The V and J genes are TRBV29-1 and TRBJ2-7; 8 bases agree with TRBD1. The CDR3 is 14 residues long. The V segment lost 6 bases and the J segment 4 bases; nucleotides outside the gene matches: 11. Germline V gives CDR1 SQVTM, CDR2 ANQGSEA. In DNA, the CDR3 is TGCAGCGTACGACCAGGGACAGGAAAGTACGAGCAGTACTTC. Protein: CSVRPGTGKYEQYF.

This chain links TRBV2 with TRBJ1-1; D gene uncertain. The length of the CDR3 is 12 residues. Trimming removed 6 bases at V and 11 bases at J, with 16 bases between. Germline V gene sequence: CDR1 SNHLY, CDR2 FYNNEI. The CDR3 DNA sequence: TGTGCCAGCAGCGCCCCGGCACCAAGGGCTTTCTTT. It encodes CASSAPAPRAFF.

The CDR3 loop reads CASSVGGQGAHTGELFF. CDR3 coding DNA: TGTGCCAGCAGCGTAGGGGGACAGGGGGCGCACACCGGGGAGCTGTTTTTT. The chain combines TRBV9 with TRBJ2-2, with 12 bases lining up with TRBD1. Germline loops: CDR1 SGDLS, CDR2 YYNGEE. J lost 3 bases, V lost 0 bases, and 3 bases had no gene match. CDR3 length equals 17 residues. Looking up the rest from reference TRBV9 and TRBJ2-2 gives the full variable domain: DSGVTQTPKHLITATGQRVTLRCSPRSGDLSVYWYQQSLDQGLQFLIQYYNGEERAKGNILERFSAQQFPDLHSELNLSSLELGDSALYFCASSVGGQGAHTGELFFGEGSRLTVL.

This clone was seen a few times. For the CDR3, the DNA is TGTGCCAGCAGCGTAGGGACAGGGAGCTCCTACGAGCAGTACTTC. Its protein product is CASSVGTGSSYEQYF. This chain links TRBV9 with TRBJ2-7, with 8 bases aligning to TRBD1. Germline V lookup: CDR1 SGDLS, CDR2 YYNGEE. This CDR3 contains 15 residues. The V segment lost 0 bases and the J segment 0 bases; nucleotides outside the gene matches: 2.

The rearrangement links TRBV28 to TRBJ2-7; D uncertain. The CDR3 has 14 residues. V dropped 2 bases and J dropped 2 bases, with 10 bases sitting between them. Germline CDR1 MDHEN, CDR2 SYDVKM. This CDR3 is CASSLTNLPYEQYF. CDR3 bases: TGTGCCAGCAGTTTAACAAACCTACCCTACGAGCAGTACTTC.

This chain links TRBV5-1 with TRBJ2-1, with D unresolved. V lost 5 bases and J lost 6, with 12 bases in between. CDR1 is SGHRS and CDR2 is YFSETQ in the germline V gene. The CDR3 has 13 amino acids. CDR3: CASRVPVSNEQFF. CDR3 sequence (DNA): TGCGCCAGCAGGGTACCAGTAAGCAATGAGCAGTTCTTC.

The genes are TRBV11-3 and TRBJ2-5; 11 bases are a match to TRBD2. The V gene's germline CDR1 is SGHNT and CDR2 YENEEA. The J segment lost 0 bases and the V segment lost 3 bases, leaving 9 bases of the junction unmatched. This CDR3 has 18 residues. CDR3 sequence reads: CASSLGASGGPYQETQYF. The CDR3, as DNA: TGTGCCAGCAGCTTGGGGGCTAGCGGGGGGCCGTACCAAGAGACCCAGTACTTC. The full variable domain, its missing parts supplied by reference TRBV11-3 and TRBJ2-5, is EAGVVQSPRYKIIEKKQPVAFWCNPISGHNTLYWYLQNLGQGPELLIRYENEEAVDDSQLPKDRFSAERLKGVDSTLKIQPAELGDSAVYLCASSLGASGGPYQETQYFGPGTRLLVL.

This chain joins TRBV19 and TRBJ2-1; D possibly corresponds to TRBD2 (5 bases). Trimming took off 3 bases at V and 3 bases at J, with 9 bases between the two ends. The CDR3 is 14 amino acids. CDR1 is LNHDA, CDR2 SQIVND, per germline (reference sequence). Written as DNA, the CDR3 is TGTGCCAGTAGTATTCACGGGGACTACAATGAGCAGTTCTTC. Translated: CASSIHGDYNEQFF.

This clone was detected only once. The J gene is TRBJ1-5, the V gene TRBV3-1 (or the pseudogene TRBV3-2), with a tentative D call TRBD1 (6 bases). The CDR3 length is 14 residues. Germline lookup yields CDR1 LGHDT and CDR2 YNNKEL (reference sequence). The ends were cut back, 1 base at V and 5 bases at J, with 9 bases in the middle. CDR3 amino acids: CASSQGRGHQPQHF. The DNA for the CDR3 is TGTGCCAGCAGCCAAGGACGGGGGCATCAGCCCCAGCATTTT.